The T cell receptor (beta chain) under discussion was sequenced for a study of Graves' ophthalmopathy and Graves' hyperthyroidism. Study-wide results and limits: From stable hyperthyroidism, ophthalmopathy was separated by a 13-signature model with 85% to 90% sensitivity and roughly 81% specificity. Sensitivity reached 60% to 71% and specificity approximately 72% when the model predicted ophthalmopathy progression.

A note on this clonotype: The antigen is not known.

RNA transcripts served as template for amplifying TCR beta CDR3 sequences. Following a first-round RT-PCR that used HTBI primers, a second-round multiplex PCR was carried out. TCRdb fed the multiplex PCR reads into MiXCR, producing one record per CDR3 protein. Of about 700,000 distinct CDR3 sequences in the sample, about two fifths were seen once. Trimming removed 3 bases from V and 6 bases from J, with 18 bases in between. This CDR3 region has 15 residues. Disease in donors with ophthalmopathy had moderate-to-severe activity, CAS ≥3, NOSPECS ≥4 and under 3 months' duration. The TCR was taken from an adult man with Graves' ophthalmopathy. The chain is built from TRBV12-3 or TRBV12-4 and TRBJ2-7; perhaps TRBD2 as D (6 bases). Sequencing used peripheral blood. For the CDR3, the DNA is TGTGCCAGCAGTTTGAGAGCGGGCACCCCCGGCGAGCAGTACTTC. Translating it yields CASSLRAGTPGEQYF.